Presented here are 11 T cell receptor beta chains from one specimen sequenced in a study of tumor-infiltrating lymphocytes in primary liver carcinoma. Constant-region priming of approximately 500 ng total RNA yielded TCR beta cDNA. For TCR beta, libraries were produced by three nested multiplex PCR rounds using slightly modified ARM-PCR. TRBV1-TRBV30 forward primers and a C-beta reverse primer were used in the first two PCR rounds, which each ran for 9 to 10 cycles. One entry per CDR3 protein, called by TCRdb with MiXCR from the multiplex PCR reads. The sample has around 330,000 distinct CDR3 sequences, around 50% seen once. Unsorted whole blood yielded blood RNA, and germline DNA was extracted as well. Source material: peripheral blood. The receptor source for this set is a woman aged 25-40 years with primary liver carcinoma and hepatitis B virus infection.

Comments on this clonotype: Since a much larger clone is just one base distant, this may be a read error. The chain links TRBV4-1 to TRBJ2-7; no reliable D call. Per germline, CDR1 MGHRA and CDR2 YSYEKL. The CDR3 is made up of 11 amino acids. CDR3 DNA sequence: TGCGCCAGCAGCCAAGACAGAGAGCGGTACTTC. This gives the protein CASSQDRERYF.

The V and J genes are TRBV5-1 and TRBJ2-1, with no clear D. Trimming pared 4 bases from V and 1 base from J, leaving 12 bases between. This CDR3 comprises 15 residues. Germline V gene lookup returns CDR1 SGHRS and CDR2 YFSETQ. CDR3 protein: CASSMAAASYNEQFF. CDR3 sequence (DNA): TGCGCCAGCAGCATGGCAGCCGCTTCCTACAATGAGCAGTTCTTC. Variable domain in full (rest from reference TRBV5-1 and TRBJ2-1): KAGVTQTPRYLIKTRGQQVTLSCSPISGHRSVSWYQQTPGQGLQFLFEYFSETQRNKGNFPGRFSGRQFSNSRSEMNVSTLELGDSALYLCASSMAAASYNEQFFGPGTRLTVL.

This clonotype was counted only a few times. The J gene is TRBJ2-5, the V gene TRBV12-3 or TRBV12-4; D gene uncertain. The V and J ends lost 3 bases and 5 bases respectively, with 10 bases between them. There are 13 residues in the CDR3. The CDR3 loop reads CASSLSGAETQYF. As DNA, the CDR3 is TGTGCCAGCAGTTTGTCAGGAGCGGAGACCCAGTACTTC.

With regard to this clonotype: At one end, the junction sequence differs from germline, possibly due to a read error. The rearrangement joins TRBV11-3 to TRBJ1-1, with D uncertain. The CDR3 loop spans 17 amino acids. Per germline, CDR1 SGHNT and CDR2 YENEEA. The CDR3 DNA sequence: TGTGACAGCAGCTTGCCTTTTACCCGGACCGCTTTCACTGAAGCTTTCTTT. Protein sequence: CDSSLPFTRTAFTEAFF. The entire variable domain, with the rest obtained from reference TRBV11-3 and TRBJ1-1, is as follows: EAGVVQSPRYKIIEKKQPVAFWCNPISGHNTLYWYLQNLGQGPELLIRYENEEAVDDSQLPKDRFSAERLKGVDSTLKIQPAELGDSAVYLCDSSLPFTRTAFTEAFFGQGTRLTVV.

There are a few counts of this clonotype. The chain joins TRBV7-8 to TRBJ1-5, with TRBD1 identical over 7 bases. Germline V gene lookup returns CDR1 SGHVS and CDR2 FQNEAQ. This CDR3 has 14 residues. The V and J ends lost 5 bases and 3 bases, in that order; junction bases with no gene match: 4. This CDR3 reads CASSPGTDNQPQHF. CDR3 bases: TGTGCCAGCAGCCCTGGGACAGACAATCAGCCCCAGCATTTT.

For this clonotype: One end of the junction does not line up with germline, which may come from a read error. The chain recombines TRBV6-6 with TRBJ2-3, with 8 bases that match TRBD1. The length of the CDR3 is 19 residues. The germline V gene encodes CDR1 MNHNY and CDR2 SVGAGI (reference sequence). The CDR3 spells CASSYGLGTGRYRTDTQYF. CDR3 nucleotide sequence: TGTGCCAGTAGTTACGGTCTAGGGACAGGCCGTTATCGCACAGATACGCAGTATTTT.

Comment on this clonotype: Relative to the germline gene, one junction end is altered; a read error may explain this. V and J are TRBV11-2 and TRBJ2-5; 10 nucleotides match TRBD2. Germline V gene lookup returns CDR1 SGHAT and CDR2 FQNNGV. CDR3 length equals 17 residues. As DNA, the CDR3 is TGTGCCAGTAGCTTAGAGTACGCGCTAGCGGGAGACGAGACCCAGTACTTC. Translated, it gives CASSLEYALAGDETQYF.

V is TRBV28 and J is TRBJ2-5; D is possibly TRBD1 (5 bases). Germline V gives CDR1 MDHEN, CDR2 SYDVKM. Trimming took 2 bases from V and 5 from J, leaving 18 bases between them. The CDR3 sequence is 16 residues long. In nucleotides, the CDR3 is TGTGCCAGCAGTTTAAGTGGGTCAGGGCGGCGGGAGACCCAGTACTTC. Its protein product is CASSLSGSGRRETQYF.

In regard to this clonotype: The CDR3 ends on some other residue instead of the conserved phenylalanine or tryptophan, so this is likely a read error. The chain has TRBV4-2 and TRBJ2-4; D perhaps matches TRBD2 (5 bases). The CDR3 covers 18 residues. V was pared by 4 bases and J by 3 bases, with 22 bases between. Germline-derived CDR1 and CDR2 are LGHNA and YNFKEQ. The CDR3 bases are TGTGCCAGCAGCCGGGAGCCATCCTGGGCAACGGGCAAAAACATTCAGTACATC. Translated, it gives CASSREPSWATGKNIQYI.

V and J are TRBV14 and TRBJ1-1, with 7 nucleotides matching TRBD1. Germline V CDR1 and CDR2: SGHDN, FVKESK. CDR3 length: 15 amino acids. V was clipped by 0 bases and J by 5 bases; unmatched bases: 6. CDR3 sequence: CASSQEFMTGTEAFF. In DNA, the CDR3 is TGTGCCAGCAGCCAAGAGTTCATGACAGGGACTGAAGCTTTCTTT.

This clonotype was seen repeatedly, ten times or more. The DNA for the CDR3 is TGCAGCGCCAAAGGGCAGGGGGTTAGGGATACGCAGTATTTT. Its protein product is CSAKGQGVRDTQYF. The chain links TRBV29-1 to TRBJ2-3, with 7 bases lining up with TRBD1. Losses at the gene ends were 7 bases for V and 6 bases for J; bases not matched to a gene: 13. The CDR3 has 14 residues. Germline lookup yields CDR1 SQVTM and CDR2 ANQGSEA.